Only a few counts were recorded for the clone carrying this TCR beta chain. Its target is unknown. The sample comes from a study of T cells after yellow fever vaccination. General study findings and limits: Reappearance after the booster was seen for most primary-vaccination clones, at 95% to 96% CD4 and 85% to 90% CD8. A small proportion of clonotypes was detected in both the CD4 and CD8 compartments.

This CDR3 spans 16 amino acids. V lost 2 bases, J lost 1 base, and 14 bases lay in between. Germline CDR1 MNHEY, CDR2 SVGEGT. TCR cDNA, made by 5'RACE template switching, carried an added universal primer site and UMIs. TCRdb redid the calling of the 5' RACE reads with MiXCR, one entry per CDR3 protein. The sample contains 450,000 to 600,000 distinct CDR3 sequences, less than 20% of which appear only once. V gene TRBV6-2 or TRBV6-3 combines with J gene TRBJ1-1; perhaps TRBD1 as D (5 bases). The receptor was isolated from a young man who received the YFV17D yellow fever vaccine. The material was PBMCs, obtained 5 days after the first yellow fever vaccination. The CDR3 sequence is CASSYTRDPRNTEAFF. DNA of the CDR3: TGTGCCAGCAGTTACACCAGGGACCCTAGGAACACTGAAGCTTTCTTT.